Here is one T cell receptor beta chain with its context. This specimen belongs to a study of blood T cell repertoires in COVID-19. Study-wide context: PBMCs, B-cell-depleted T cells, or T cells provided the cDNA or gDNA that made up the material.

The protocol was immunoSEQ multiplex PCR, while the TCRdb copy is restricted to in-frame clones and leaves out a portion. The table shows about 200,000 clones, with just over 85% occurring only once. The length of the CDR3 is 15 residues. V was trimmed by 3 bases and J by 8 bases, leaving 19 bases between them. From germline, CDR1 is MDHEN and CDR2 SYDVKM. The chain combines TRBV28 with TRBJ1-2; D not resolved. This receptor was taken from a middle-aged woman with acute COVID-19. Sequencing was done on a sample of PBMCs or T cells enriched from blood (not recorded which). The CDR3 nucleotides read TGTGCCAGCAGTTTTGGGCAAACGCCTGGACTGGGCTACACCTTC. It yields the protein CASSFGQTPGLGYTF.